The 20 T cell receptor beta chains below were found in one sample sequenced in a study of blood T cell repertoires in COVID-19 (dated by TCRdb to 2020 to 2021). Library prep was done by the immunoSEQ multiplex PCR assay. In its TCRdb copy, this immuneACCESS table keeps in-frame sequences only and misses some clones. Where compared with another copy, unresolved V genes explain less than half of these, and the others have no known cause. The sample data list tens of thousands of clones, and 65% to 90% of these were observed just once. About a quarter of the sample rests with the top ten. The sequenced material came from peripheral blood. The receptors come from a human donor in a cohort sampled during active COVID-19.

The chain links TRBV10-3 to TRBJ1-2; the match to TRBD1 covers 8 bases. CDR1 is ENHRY and CDR2 is SYGVKD in the germline V gene. V shed 6 bases, J shed 6 bases, and the junction held 6 bases outside the gene matches. CDR3 length equals 13 residues. CDR3 region: CAIRGQGGNGYTF. The DNA for the CDR3 is TGTGCCATCAGAGGACAGGGCGGGAATGGCTACACCTTC.

The chain links TRBV5-1 to TRBJ2-5; TRBD2 aligns across 10 bases. V was pared by 2 bases and J by 1 base, with 5 bases of the junction left unmatched. The CDR3 consists of 16 residues. The germline V gene encodes CDR1 SGHRS and CDR2 YFSETQ. The CDR3 nucleotides read TGCGCCAGCAGCTTTTTTAGCGGGGGGTCCCAAGAGACCCAGTACTTC. It encodes CASSFFSGGSQETQYF.

This chain uses TRBV7-2 with TRBJ1-5; D may be TRBD1 (5 bases). With 2 bases removed from V and 2 bases from J, the gap between germline ends came to 10 bases. The length of the CDR3 is 15 residues. Looked up from germline, CDR1 is SGHTA and CDR2 is FQGNSA. The CDR3 nucleotides read TGTGCCAGCAGCTTAACGGGGGTGGGCAATCAGCCCCAGCATTTT. Protein: CASSLTGVGNQPQHF.

This chain connects TRBV24-1 to TRBJ1-2; D unresolved. Trimming took off 4 bases at V and 2 bases at J, with 4 bases between the two ends. The CDR3 loop spans 12 amino acids. The germline gives CDR1 KGHDR, CDR2 SFDVKD. The DNA for the CDR3 is TGTGCCACCAGTGACCCAAACTATGGCTACACCTTC. As protein: CATSDPNYGYTF.

The chain recombines TRBV18 with TRBJ1-5; TRBD1 aligns across 10 bases. This CDR3 has 14 amino acids. The germline V gene encodes CDR1 KGHSH and CDR2 LQKENI. After removal of 6 bases from V and 5 bases from J, the junction contained 4 bases not matched to a gene. CDR3 amino acids: CASSRQGAYQPQHF. DNA of the CDR3: TGTGCCAGCTCGCGACAGGGGGCCTATCAGCCCCAGCATTTT.

In this sample, this clone turned up once. The chain carries TRBV6-5 and TRBJ2-7, with 10 bases that match TRBD1. The germline gives CDR1 MNHEY, CDR2 SVGAGI. CDR3 length: 15 amino acids. The junction had 6 bases not matched to a gene; V was cut back by 5 bases and J by 2 bases. The CDR3 DNA follows: TGTGCCAGCAGTCCCGGACAGGGGGGGGCCTACGAGCAGTACTTC. This gives the protein CASSPGQGGAYEQYF.

This sequence joins TRBV7-2 and TRBJ2-7; 13 nucleotides match TRBD2. This CDR3 contains 15 residues. In germline, CDR1 is SGHTA, CDR2 FQGNSA. After removal of 5 bases from V and 3 bases from J, the junction contained 4 bases not matched to a gene. CDR3 sequence: CASSTGTSGVYEQYF. As DNA, the CDR3 is TGTGCCAGCAGCACCGGGACTAGCGGGGTCTACGAGCAGTACTTC.

The chain joins TRBV9 to TRBJ1-1, with D perhaps matching TRBD1 (5 bases). This CDR3 region has 16 residues. CDR1 SGDLS and CDR2 YYNGEE come from the germline V gene. The V end lost 0 bases, the J end lost 7 bases, and 19 bases lay between the germline ends. Written as DNA, the CDR3 is TGTGCCAGCAGCGTAGGTGGGACTTTTTCCCTCGGTGAAGCTTTCTTT. This translates into CASSVGGTFSLGEAFF. The full variable domain, with the rest looked up from reference TRBV9 and TRBJ1-1, is DSGVTQTPKHLITATGQRVTLRCSPRSGDLSVYWYQQSLDQGLQFLIQYYNGEERAKGNILERFSAQQFPDLHSELNLSSLELGDSALYFCASSVGGTFSLGEAFFGQGTRLTVV.

The rearrangement joins TRBV9 to TRBJ2-6, with 9 bases lining up with TRBD1. CDR3 length equals 16 residues. From germline, CDR1 is SGDLS and CDR2 YYNGEE. J lost 2 bases, V lost 0 bases, and 0 bases had no gene match. The CDR3 is CASSVGTGAGANVLTF. CDR3 coding DNA: TGTGCCAGCAGCGTAGGGACAGGGGCTGGGGCCAACGTCCTGACTTTC.

The chain combines TRBV4-3 with TRBJ2-2, with no clear D. Trimming shortened V by 0 bases and J by 1 base, and 3 bases separated the two germline ends. CDR3 length: 14 residues. The V gene's germline CDR1 is LGHNA and CDR2 YSLEER. The CDR3 reads CASSQDRNTGELFF. The CDR3, as DNA: TGCGCCAGCAGCCAAGATCGGAACACCGGGGAGCTGTTTTTT.

The genes are TRBV29-1 and TRBJ2-5; D possibly corresponds to TRBD2 (6 bases). There are 13 residues in the CDR3. CDR1 SQVTM and CDR2 ANQGSEA come from the germline V gene. The V and J ends lost 6 bases and 1 base respectively, with 12 bases between them. CDR3 in DNA: TGCAGCGTGCGGGCGGAGGGCCAAGAGACCCAGTACTTC. It yields the protein CSVRAEGQETQYF.

This clone was recorded once. The chain joins TRBV2 to TRBJ1-6; maybe TRBD1 (6 bases). The V gene lost 7 bases and the J gene lost 9 bases, with 16 bases spanning the gap. There are 14 residues in the CDR3. Germline V gene sequence: CDR1 SNHLY, CDR2 FYNNEI. For the CDR3, the DNA is TGTGCCAGCAACCCCACAGGGCAAGGTTCACCCCTCCACTTT. It translates to CASNPTGQGSPLHF.

This rearrangement joins TRBV6-5 to TRBJ2-3; D gene uncertain. CDR1 is MNHEY, CDR2 SVGAGI, per germline. CDR3 length equals 14 residues. The V and J ends lost 4 bases and 3 bases respectively, with 11 bases between them. The DNA for the CDR3 is TGTGCCAGCAGTTTCGGCGGTCGGACAGATACGCAGTATTTT. Translated, it gives CASSFGGRTDTQYF.

The table lists this clone with a few counts. The chain combines TRBV28 with TRBJ2-1; TRBD2 aligns across 8 bases. V trimming: 7 bases; J trimming: 4 bases; junction bases outside the gene matches: 9. The germline CDR1 and CDR2 sequences are MDHEN and SYDVKM. The length of the CDR3 is 15 residues. The CDR3 region is CASILSAGGYNEQFF. In DNA form, the CDR3 reads TGTGCCAGCATTCTTAGTGCGGGGGGTTACAATGAGCAGTTCTTC. The full variable domain, rest sourced from reference TRBV28 and TRBJ2-1, is DVKVTQSSRYLVKRTGEKVFLECVQDMDHENMFWYRQDPGLGLRLIYFSYDVKMKEKGDIPEGYSVSREKKERFSLILESASTNQTSMYLCASILSAGGYNEQFFGPGTRLTVL.

The J gene is TRBJ1-2, the V gene TRBV6-2 or TRBV6-3, with 11 nucleotides matching TRBD1. Losses at the gene ends were 5 bases for V and 13 bases for J; bases not matched to a gene: 9. The CDR3 runs 13 residues. Germline loops: CDR1 MNHEY, CDR2 SVGEGT. The CDR3 nucleotides are TGTGCCAGCAGTATTACAGGACAGGGGGCACTCACCTTC. Translating it yields CASSITGQGALTF.

J is TRBJ2-2 and V is TRBV5-4; perhaps TRBD1 as D (7 bases). This CDR3 contains 15 residues. Germline V gene lookup returns CDR1 SGHNT and CDR2 YYREEE (reference sequence). The V end was cut by 7 bases, the J end by 12 bases, with 25 bases between. The CDR3 protein is CASFPGDRDRKKLFF. In DNA, the CDR3 is TGTGCCAGCTTCCCGGGAGACAGGGATAGGAAAAAGCTGTTTTTT.

This sequence joins TRBV24-1 and TRBJ2-7; maybe TRBD2 (6 bases). The CDR3 length is 15 residues. Trimming shortened V by 5 bases and J by 1 base, and 14 bases separated the two germline ends. Germline-derived CDR1 and CDR2 are KGHDR and SFDVKD. Here the CDR3 reads CATSVRRDPSYEQYF. In DNA form, the CDR3 reads TGTGCCACCAGTGTAAGGAGGGATCCTTCCTACGAGCAGTACTTC.

The J gene is TRBJ1-5, the V gene TRBV2; 7 bases line up with TRBD1. Trimming cost V 7 bases and J 9 bases; bases outside gene matches: 15. The CDR3 loop spans 15 amino acids. Per the germline V gene, CDR1 is SNHLY and CDR2 is FYNNEI. The CDR3 is CASKRQGPLSMPQHF. In DNA, the CDR3 is TGTGCCAGCAAAAGACAGGGACCTCTCTCAATGCCCCAGCATTTT. The variable domain in full, with the rest retrieved from reference TRBV2 and TRBJ1-5, is EPEVTQTPSHQVTQMGQEVILRCVPISNHLYFYWYRQILGQKVEFLVSFYNNEISEKSEIFDDQFSVERPDGSNFTLKIRSTKLEDSAMYFCASKRQGPLSMPQHFGDGTRLSIL.

The CDR3 region has the DNA TGCGCCAGCAGCAGCTGGACAGGGAGGATCCAGTACTTC. It yields the protein CASSSWTGRIQYF. This chain links TRBV5-1 with TRBJ2-5, with 8 bases identical to TRBD1. The CDR3 runs 13 residues. V gave up 4 bases and J gave up 10 bases; unmatched junction bases: 9. In germline, CDR1 is SGHRS, CDR2 YFSETQ.

This clone was seen a handful of times. The chain carries TRBV9 and TRBJ1-1; D call uncertain. V gave up 2 bases and J gave up 9 bases, with 17 bases separating them. CDR1 is SGDLS and CDR2 is YYNGEE in the germline V gene. The CDR3 is 14 residues long. CDR3 bases: TGTGCCAGCAGCGTTTTGACATACGCTACTCAAGCTTTCTTT. It is translated as CASSVLTYATQAFF.